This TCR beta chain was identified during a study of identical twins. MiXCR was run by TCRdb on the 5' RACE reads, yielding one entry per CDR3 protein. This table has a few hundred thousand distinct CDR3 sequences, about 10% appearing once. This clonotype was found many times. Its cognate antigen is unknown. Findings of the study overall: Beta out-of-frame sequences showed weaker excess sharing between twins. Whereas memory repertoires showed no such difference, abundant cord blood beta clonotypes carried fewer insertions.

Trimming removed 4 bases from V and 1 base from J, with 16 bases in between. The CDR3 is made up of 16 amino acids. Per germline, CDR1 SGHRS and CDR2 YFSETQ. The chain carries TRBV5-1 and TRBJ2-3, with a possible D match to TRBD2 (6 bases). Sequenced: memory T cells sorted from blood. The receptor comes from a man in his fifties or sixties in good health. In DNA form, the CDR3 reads TGCGCCAGCAGCCCTGACGGGAGCCGGGGCACAGATACGCAGTATTTT. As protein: CASSPDGSRGTDTQYF.